Below, 20 T cell receptor beta chains from the same sample are listed, as sequenced in a study of cytomegalovirus exposure and HLA in healthy donors. The PCR used 60 Vbeta and 13 Jbeta primers. Profiling relied on immunoSEQ multiplex PCR, and the TCRdb table lists in-frame clones only, not all of them. Of about 130,000 clones listed, around 80% are singletons. Input material: PBMCs. Every receptor here comes from a female donor in good health and CMV-seronegative.

This chain links TRBV19 with TRBJ2-7, with 12 bases lining up with TRBD2. V was pared by 10 bases and J by 2 bases, with 9 bases of the junction left unmatched. This CDR3 has 15 residues. In germline, CDR1 is LNHDA, CDR2 SQIVND (reference sequence). The CDR3 DNA is TGTGCCACTAGCGGGGGGGCTTCGTCCCCCTACGAGCAGTACTTC. It is translated as CATSGGASSPYEQYF.

The chain uses TRBV19 and TRBJ2-3; 9 bases agree with TRBD1. This CDR3 is built from 15 residues. V lost 8 bases and J lost 1; bases outside the gene matches: 7. Germline loops: CDR1 LNHDA, CDR2 SQIVND (reference sequence). CDR3 DNA: TGTGCCAGTGCGGAACAGGGGGCACGCACAGATACGCAGTATTTT. Protein product: CASAEQGARTDTQYF.

This chain joins TRBV9 and TRBJ1-1; possible D gene TRBD1, 5 bases. The length of the CDR3 is 16 residues. The germline gives CDR1 SGDLS, CDR2 YYNGEE. V was trimmed by 4 bases and J by 6 bases, leaving 22 bases between them. In DNA form, the CDR3 reads TGTGCCAGCAGCCTCGGGGGGGGAGGAACCCCCGCTGAAGCTTTCTTT. Residues: CASSLGGGGTPAEAFF.

In the case of this clone: Germline and junction disagree at one end, which may indicate a read error. The chain links TRBV7-6 to TRBJ2-3, with D possibly TRBD2 on 6 matching bases. The germline V gene has CDR1 SGHVS and CDR2 FNYEAQ. The CDR3 runs to 13 residues. The DNA of the CDR3 is TGTGCCAGCAGCTTAGGGGCGGAGGGGCCGGCTGTTTTT. Protein product: CASSLGAEGPAVF. Looking up the rest from reference TRBV7-6 and TRBJ2-3 gives the full variable domain: GAGVSQSPRYKVTKRGQDVALRCDPISGHVSLYWYRQALGQGPEFLTYFNYEAQQDKSGLPNDRFSAERPEGSISTLTIQRTEQRDSAMYRCASSLGAEGPAVFGPGTRLTVL.

This clone was seen more than once but under ten times. The chain couples TRBV2 to TRBJ1-1, with D unresolved. This CDR3 is 15 amino acids long. Germline lookup yields CDR1 SNHLY and CDR2 FYNNEI. V was pared by 4 bases and J by 1 base, with 13 bases between. CDR3 region: CASSGPAARNTEAFF. CDR3 bases: TGTGCCAGCAGTGGTCCCGCGGCGCGGAACACTGAAGCTTTCTTT.

CDR3 in DNA: TGTGCCTCCGGGGTCACTTACACAGATACGCAGTATTTT. Translation: CASGVTYTDTQYF. The chain has TRBV28 and TRBJ2-3, with D maybe TRBD2 (5 bases). The length of the CDR3 is 13 residues. Germline V gene data show CDR1 as MDHEN and CDR2 as SYDVKM. The V gene lost 11 bases and the J gene lost 2 bases, with 14 bases spanning the gap.

The genes are TRBV27 and TRBJ2-1, with a weak D call TRBD2 (6 bases). The germline gives CDR1 MNHEY, CDR2 SMNVEV (reference sequence). V was trimmed by 8 bases and J by 3 bases, leaving 20 bases between them. The CDR3 runs to 16 residues. This CDR3 is CASHGLRGSVYNEQFF. CDR3 coding DNA: TGTGCCAGCCATGGCCTCCGGGGGTCCGTCTACAATGAGCAGTTCTTC.

The chain recombines TRBV19 with TRBJ2-7; perhaps TRBD2 as D (6 bases). The length of the CDR3 is 15 residues. The V end was cut by 5 bases, the J end by 3 bases, with 17 bases between. CDR1 LNHDA and CDR2 SQIVND come from the germline V gene (reference sequence). In DNA form, the CDR3 reads TGTGCCAGTAGTGTCGTTCCGGGAGACTACTACGAGCAGTACTTC. Protein sequence: CASSVVPGDYYEQYF.

This chain links TRBV6-1 with TRBJ1-2; weak D call: TRBD1 (5 bases). CDR3 length: 13 residues. V lost 4 bases, J lost 4 bases, and 10 bases lay in between. Germline V gene data show CDR1 as MNHNS and CDR2 as SASEGT. CDR3 region: CASSVGGSYGYTF. In DNA form, the CDR3 reads TGTGCCAGCAGTGTGGGGGGAAGCTATGGCTACACCTTC.

The V gene is TRBV2, the J gene TRBJ2-5; D perhaps matches TRBD1 (6 bases). This CDR3 contains 12 residues. Trimming removed 8 bases at V and 5 bases at J, with 12 bases between. CDR1 SNHLY and CDR2 FYNNEI come from the germline V gene. CDR3 bases: TGTGCCAGCCAAAGTGGGGGCGAGACCCAGTACTTC. Translation gives CASQSGGETQYF. Combining the CDR3 with reference TRBV2 and TRBJ2-5 gives the whole variable domain EPEVTQTPSHQVTQMGQEVILRCVPISNHLYFYWYRQILGQKVEFLVSFYNNEISEKSEIFDDQFSVERPDGSNFTLKIRSTKLEDSAMYFCASQSGGETQYFGPGTRLLVL.

The chain recombines TRBV11-2 with TRBJ1-1; D gene uncertain. The CDR3 runs 10 residues. Trimming pared 10 bases from V and 6 bases from J, leaving 9 bases between. Germline lookup yields CDR1 SGHAT and CDR2 FQNNGV. The CDR3 protein is CAISRPEAFF. The CDR3 DNA follows: TGTGCCATCTCCAGGCCTGAAGCTTTCTTT.

This clone was found a few times. J is TRBJ2-5 and V is TRBV19; 14 bases line up with TRBD2. The better agreement between TRBJ2-7 and the DNA end casts doubt on the J call. CDR1 LNHDA and CDR2 SQIVND come from the germline V gene (reference sequence). There are 15 residues in the CDR3. CDR3 nucleotide sequence: TGTGCCAGTAGTCCCGGGACTAGCGGGAGAAACGAGCAGTACTTC. Its translation: CASSPGTSGRNEQYF.

This clone was detected only a few times. J is TRBJ2-1 and V is TRBV30; the D gene is possibly TRBD2 (5 bases). The CDR3 spans 13 residues. The germline CDR1 and CDR2 sequences are GTSNPN and SVGIG (reference sequence). V lost 3 bases, J lost 10 bases, and 16 bases lay in between. The DNA of the CDR3 is TGTGCCTGGAGGGAGGTAGCTGGCCGCGAGCAGTTCTTC. This translates into CAWREVAGREQFF. Using reference TRBV30 and TRBJ2-1 for the parts outside the CDR3, the full variable domain is SQTIHQWPATLVQPVGSPLSLECTVEGTSNPNLYWYRQAAGRGLQLLFYSVGIGQISSEVPQNLSASRPQDRQFILSSKKLLLSDSGFYLCAWREVAGREQFFGPGTRLTVL.

The gene calls are TRBV6-5 and TRBJ1-2, with D maybe TRBD1 (6 bases). The V end was cut by 0 bases, the J end by 0 bases, with 8 bases between. Germline V gene sequence: CDR1 MNHEY, CDR2 SVGAGI. The CDR3 length is 15 residues. Here the CDR3 reads CASSYSRGTNYGYTF. The CDR3 bases are TGTGCCAGCAGTTACTCGAGGGGGACTAACTATGGCTACACCTTC.

The chain carries TRBV12-5 and TRBJ1-2, with TRBD1 matching over 7 bases. Trimming took 0 bases from V and 3 from J; bases not matched to a gene: 7. Germline V CDR1 and CDR2: LGHNT, FRNRAP. The CDR3 has 16 residues. The chain's CDR3 is CASGLVLTGQHYGYTF. The CDR3 DNA reads as TGTGCTAGTGGTTTGGTACTTACGGGACAGCACTATGGCTACACCTTC.

The rearrangement joins TRBV2 to TRBJ2-7; 9 nucleotides match TRBD2. With V trimmed by 1 base and J by 7 bases, 8 bases remained unmatched. The V gene's germline CDR1 is SNHLY and CDR2 FYNNEI. The CDR3 is 15 amino acids. The chain's CDR3 is CASSEGLAGTGEQYF. For the CDR3, the DNA is TGTGCCAGCAGTGAAGGCCTAGCGGGAACGGGGGAGCAGTACTTC.

As concerns this clone: The junction departs from the called germline gene at one end, perhaps through a read error. The V gene is TRBV7-9, the J gene TRBJ2-3, with 14 bases matching TRBD2. CDR1 is SEHNR, CDR2 FQNEAQ, per germline (reference sequence). The CDR3 extends over 16 amino acids. The CDR3 protein is CASSSGTSGSIDTQYF. The CDR3 coding sequence is TGTGCCAGCAGCTCCGGGACTAGCGGGAGCATAGATACGCAGTATTTT.

This clone has a handful of counts. This chain connects TRBV5-6 to TRBJ2-4; 9 bases line up with TRBD2. CDR3 length equals 13 residues. V trimming: 3 bases; J trimming: 16 bases; junction bases outside the gene matches: 11. CDR1 is SGHDT and CDR2 is YYEEEE in the germline V gene. The CDR3 DNA sequence: TGTGCCAGCAGCTCGCCCGGGACTAGCATCGTATACTTC. Its translation is CASSSPGTSIVYF. Drawing the rest from reference TRBV5-6 and TRBJ2-4, the complete variable domain is DAGVTQSPTHLIKTRGQQVTLRCSPKSGHDTVSWYQQALGQGPQFIFQYYEEEERQRGNFPDRFSGHQFPNYSSELNVNALLLGDSALYLCASSSPGTSIVYFGAGTRLSVL.

The chain recombines TRBV5-1 with TRBJ2-2; D is ambiguous. V was cut by 0 bases and J by 2 bases, with 8 bases left in between. Germline loops: CDR1 SGHRS, CDR2 YFSETQ. There are 15 residues in the CDR3. CDR3 DNA: TGCGCCAGCAGCTTGGCTGTAGTCAACACCGGGGAGCTGTTTTTT. Translating it yields CASSLAVVNTGELFF.

This clone was recorded only once. The chain carries TRBV6-6 and TRBJ1-1, with D uncertain. The CDR3 sequence is 16 residues long. Looked up from germline, CDR1 is MNHNY and CDR2 is SVGAGI (reference sequence). V was trimmed by 2 bases and J by 2 bases, leaving 15 bases between them. The chain's CDR3 is CASSYERKKGNTEAFF. The CDR3 DNA reads as TGTGCCAGCAGTTACGAGCGGAAAAAGGGTAACACTGAAGCTTTCTTT.